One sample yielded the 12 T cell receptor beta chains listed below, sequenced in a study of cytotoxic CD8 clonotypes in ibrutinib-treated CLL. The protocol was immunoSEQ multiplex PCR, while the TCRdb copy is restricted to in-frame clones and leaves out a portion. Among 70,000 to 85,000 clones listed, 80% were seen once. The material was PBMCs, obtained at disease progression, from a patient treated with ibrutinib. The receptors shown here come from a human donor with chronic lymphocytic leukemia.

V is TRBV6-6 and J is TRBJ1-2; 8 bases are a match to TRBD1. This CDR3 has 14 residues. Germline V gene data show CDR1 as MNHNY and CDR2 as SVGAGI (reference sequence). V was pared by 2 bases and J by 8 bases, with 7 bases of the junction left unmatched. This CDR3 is CASSYRRQGRGYTF. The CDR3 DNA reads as TGTGCCAGCAGTTACCGAAGACAGGGGCGAGGCTACACCTTC.

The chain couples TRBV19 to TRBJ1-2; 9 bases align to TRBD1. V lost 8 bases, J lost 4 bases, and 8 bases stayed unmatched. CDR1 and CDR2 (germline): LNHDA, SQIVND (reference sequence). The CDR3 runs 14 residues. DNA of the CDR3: TGTGCCAGTTCTTACGGGACAGGGACCTATGGCTACACCTTC. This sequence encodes CASSYGTGTYGYTF.

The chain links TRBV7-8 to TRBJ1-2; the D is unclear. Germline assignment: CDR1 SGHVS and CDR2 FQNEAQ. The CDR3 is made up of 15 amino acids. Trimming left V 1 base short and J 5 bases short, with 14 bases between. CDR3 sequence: CASSLGGSFGYGYTF. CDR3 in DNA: TGTGCCAGCAGCTTAGGAGGCTCCTTCGGGTATGGCTACACCTTC.

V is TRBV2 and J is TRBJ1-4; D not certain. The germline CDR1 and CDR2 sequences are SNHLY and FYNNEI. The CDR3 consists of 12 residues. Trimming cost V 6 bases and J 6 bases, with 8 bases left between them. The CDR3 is CASRTDDEKLFF. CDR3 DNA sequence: TGTGCCAGCAGGACGGACGATGAAAAACTGTTTTTT.

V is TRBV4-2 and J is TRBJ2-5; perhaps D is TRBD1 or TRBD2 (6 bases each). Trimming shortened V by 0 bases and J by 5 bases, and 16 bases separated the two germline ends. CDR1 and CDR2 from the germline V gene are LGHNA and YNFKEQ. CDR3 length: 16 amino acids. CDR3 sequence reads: CASSQEGGSPAETQYF. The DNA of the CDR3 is TGTGCCAGCAGCCAAGAAGGGGGGTCCCCGGCGGAGACCCAGTACTTC.

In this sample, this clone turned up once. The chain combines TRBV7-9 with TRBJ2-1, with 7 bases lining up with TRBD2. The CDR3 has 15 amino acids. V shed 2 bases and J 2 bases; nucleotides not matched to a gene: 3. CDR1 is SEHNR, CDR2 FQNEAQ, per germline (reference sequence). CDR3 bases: TGTGCCAGCAGCTTACTCGGGAGGACCTACAATGAGCAGTTCTTC. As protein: CASSLLGRTYNEQFF.

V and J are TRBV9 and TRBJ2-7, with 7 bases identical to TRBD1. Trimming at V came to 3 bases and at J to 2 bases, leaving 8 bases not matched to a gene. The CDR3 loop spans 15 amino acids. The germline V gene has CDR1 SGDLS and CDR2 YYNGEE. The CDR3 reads CASSAHRDSTYEQYF. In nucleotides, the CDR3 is TGTGCCAGCAGCGCACACCGGGACAGTACCTACGAGCAGTACTTC.

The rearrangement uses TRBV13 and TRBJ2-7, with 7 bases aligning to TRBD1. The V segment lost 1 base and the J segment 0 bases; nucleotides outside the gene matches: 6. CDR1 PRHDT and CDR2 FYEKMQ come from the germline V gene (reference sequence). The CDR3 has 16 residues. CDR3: CASSLVDRPFSYEQYF. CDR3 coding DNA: TGTGCCAGCAGCTTAGTGGACAGGCCCTTCTCCTACGAGCAGTACTTC.

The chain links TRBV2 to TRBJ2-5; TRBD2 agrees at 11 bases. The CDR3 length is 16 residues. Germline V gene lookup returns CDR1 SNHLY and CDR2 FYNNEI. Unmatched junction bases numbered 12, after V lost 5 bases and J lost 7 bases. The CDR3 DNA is TGTGCCAGCAGTTGGACTAGCGGGCCCGCACCTGGGACCCAGTACTTC. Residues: CASSWTSGPAPGTQYF.

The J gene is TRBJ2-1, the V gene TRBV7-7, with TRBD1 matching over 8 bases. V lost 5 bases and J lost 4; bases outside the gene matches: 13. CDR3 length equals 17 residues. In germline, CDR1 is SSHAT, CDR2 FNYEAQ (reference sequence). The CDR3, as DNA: TGTGCCAGCAGCCCGACACAGACAGGGGCGAAATACAATGAGCAGTTCTTC. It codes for CASSPTQTGAKYNEQFF.

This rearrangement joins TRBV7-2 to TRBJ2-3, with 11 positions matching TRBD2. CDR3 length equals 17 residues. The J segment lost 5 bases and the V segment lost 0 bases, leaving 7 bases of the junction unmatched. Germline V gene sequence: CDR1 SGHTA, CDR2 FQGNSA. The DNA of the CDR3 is TGTGCCAGCAGCTTAGCTATTCTAGCGGGAGGAGGAGATACGCAGTATTTT. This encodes CASSLAILAGGGDTQYF. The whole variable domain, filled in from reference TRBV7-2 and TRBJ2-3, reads GAGVSQSPSNKVTEKGKDVELRCDPISGHTALYWYRQSLGQGLEFLIYFQGNSAPDKSGLPSDRFSAERTGGSVSTLTIQRTQQEDSAVYLCASSLAILAGGGDTQYFGPGTRLTVL.

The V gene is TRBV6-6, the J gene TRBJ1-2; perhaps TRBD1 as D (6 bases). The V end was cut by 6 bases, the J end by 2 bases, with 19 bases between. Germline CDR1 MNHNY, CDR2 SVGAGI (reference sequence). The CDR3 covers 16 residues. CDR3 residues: CASSPLGQPSNYGYTF. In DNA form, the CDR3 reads TGTGCCAGCAGCCCTCTTGGACAGCCTTCCAACTATGGCTACACCTTC.